This paragraph covers one T cell receptor (beta chain) sequence. The antigen remains undetermined. The data belong to a study of shared clonotypes between healthy human individuals. As for the study in general: A couple of women and a few men aged 18 to 49 made up the donors. Per donor, three plates held CD4 naive cells, three held CD4 memory, two held CD8 naive and one held CD8 memory. Study results and limitations: Unshared clonotypes carried lower generation probabilities than those common to all four donors.

Data came from immunoSEQ multiplex PCR; TCRdb stores just in-frame clones and leaves some out. The sample consists of around 1.9 million clones, just under 95% of them appearing once. Trimming removed 3 bases at V and 10 bases at J, with 10 bases between. CDR1 and CDR2 (germline): SGHAT, FQNNGV. This CDR3 has 13 amino acids. Cells designated naive CD8 were CD45RO-negative and were positively selected for CCR7, with terminally differentiated effector memory CD45RA+ cells excluded. The sequenced material came from naive CD8+ T cells from PBMCs. This clonotype originated in a man aged 18-30 years in good health. Some clones in this sample may be carry-over from other donors' samples. The rearrangement joins TRBV11-2 to TRBJ1-6; D not certain. As DNA, the CDR3 is TGTGCCAGCAGCTTGTCAGGCAGCTCACCCCTCCACTTT. This encodes CASSLSGSSPLHF.